The rows below give T cell receptor beta chains drawn from one sample of a study of cytomegalovirus exposure and HLA in healthy donors. Produced via immunoSEQ multiplex PCR; TCRdb's table is partial and in-frame only. The data show about 260,000 clones, about 90% seen once. Sequencing was carried out using PBMCs. The receptors come from a woman aged 30 to 39 in good health and CMV-seronegative. Both conserved end residues are part of each CDR3. A D gene is named only where the DNA matches it firmly. Clone size appears in some rows only: once, few, many, or a class for an expanded clone.

len	abundance	v_gene	j_gene	d_gene	CDR3nt	CDR3aa
14	NA	TRBV4-3	TRBJ2-3	TRBD1	TGCGCCAGCAGCCACGGACAGGGTCCAGATACGCAGTATTTT	CASSHGQGPDTQYF
13	NA	TRBV9	TRBJ2-3	NA	TGTGCCAGCAGCGTAGAGGGGATCGATACGCAGTATTTT	CASSVEGIDTQYF
14	NA	TRBV28	TRBJ2-7	TRBD1	TGTGCCAGCAGCCAAGGGACAGGGGGCCACGAGCAGTACTTC	CASSQGTGGHEQYF
10	NA	TRBV21-1	TRBJ1-1	NA	TGTGCCGGAAAGAACACTGAAGCTTTCTTT	CAGKNTEAFF
16	NA	TRBV28	TRBJ1-1	NA	TGTGCCAGCAGTTTATCCCCTCGCGCAGAGGATACTGAAGCTTTCTTT	CASSLSPRAEDTEAFF
13	once	TRBV6-5	TRBJ2-2	NA	TGTGCCAGCAGTTACTCCAACACCGGGGAGCTGTTTTTT	CASSYSNTGELFF
12	NA	TRBV5-6	TRBJ2-3	NA	TGTGCCAGCACTTTCCGAGCAGATACGCAGTATTTT	CASTFRADTQYF
12	NA	TRBV7-2	TRBJ2-7	TRBD1	TGTGCCAGCAACCCGGCGACAGGGTCAAAGTACTTC	CASNPATGSKYF
15	NA	TRBV27	TRBJ2-7	NA	TGTGCCAGCAGTTCCTTAGCAGGGAAGAGCTACGAGCAGTACTTC	CASSSLAGKSYEQYF
13	many	TRBV16	TRBJ2-7	NA	TGTGCCAGCAGCCCTTTCCAGAATCGAGGGCAGTACTTC	CASSPFQNRGQYF
17	NA	TRBV10-1	TRBJ2-2	TRBD2	TGCGCCAGCAGTGAGGTAGTACTAGCGGGAGCGACCGGGGAGCTGTTTTTT	CASSEVVLAGATGELFF
13	NA	TRBV7-6	TRBJ1-3	NA	TGTGCCAGCAGCCCGGGGGCGGGAAACACCATATATTTT	CASSPGAGNTIYF
11	NA	TRBV28	TRBJ1-2	NA	TGTGCGATTCGGGATAACTATGGCTACACCTTC	CAIRDNYGYTF
15	NA	TRBV9	TRBJ2-7	NA	TGTGCCAGCAGCCCCGTGTCAGATATCTCCTACGAGCAGTACTTC	CASSPVSDISYEQYF
13	once	TRBV28	TRBJ1-2	NA	TGTGCCAGCAGTTTGGCGTCCTGGGATGGCTACACCTTC	CASSLASWDGYTF
14	NA	TRBV4-1	TRBJ2-4	NA	TGCGCCAGCAAGGCACCAGGGGCCAAAAACATTCAGTACTTC	CASKAPGAKNIQYF
12	once	TRBV4-2	TRBJ2-7	TRBD2	TGTGCCAGCAGCGGGCGGGGGTACGAGCAGTACTTC	CASSGRGYEQYF
12	NA	TRBV6-5	TRBJ2-1	NA	TGTGCCAGCAGTCAGACTGGCAATGAGCAGTTCTTC	CASSQTGNEQFF
11	NA	TRBV28	TRBJ2-7	NA	TGTGCCAGCAGTGCGACCTACGAGCAGTACTTC	CASSATYEQYF
16	once	TRBV2	TRBJ2-1	TRBD2	TGTGCCAGCAGTGAAGCTAGCGGGAACCTTTACAATGAGCAGTTCTTC	CASSEASGNLYNEQFF
16	NA	TRBV6-1	TRBJ2-7	TRBD1	TGTGCCAGCAGCGAAGACAGGGGGCTTGTGTCCTACGAGCAGTACTTC	CASSEDRGLVSYEQYF
15	NA	TRBV6-6	TRBJ1-2	TRBD1	TGTGCCAGCAGTTACCCCCAGGGACAGAACTATGGCTACACCTTC	CASSYPQGQNYGYTF
12	NA	TRBV11-1	TRBJ2-7	NA	TGTGCCAGCAGCGGGGATAGCTACGAGCAGTACTTC	CASSGDSYEQYF
16	NA	TRBV11-3	TRBJ2-3	NA	TGTGCCAGCAGCTTAGAGGCTGAACGTTGGACAGATACGCAGTATTTT	CASSLEAERWTDTQYF
13	NA	TRBV5-1	TRBJ1-1	NA	TGCGCCACCAGGACGCCTGGTAACACTGAAGCTTTCTTT	CATRTPGNTEAFF
13	NA	TRBV9	TRBJ2-2	NA	TGTGCCAGCAGTCCCGTCGGCACCGGGGAGCTGTTTTTT	CASSPVGTGELFF
15	NA	TRBV27	TRBJ2-2	NA	TGTGCCAGCAGTTTTTACGGGAGAGTCACCGGGGAGCTGTTTTTT	CASSFYGRVTGELFF
12	NA	TRBV6-1	TRBJ2-5	NA	TGTGCCAGTGGTAGCGGACAAGAGACCCAGTACTTC	CASGSGQETQYF